This T cell receptor (beta chain) was found in a study of blood T cell repertoires in COVID-19. Study as a whole: The United States, Italy and Spain were the sources of the acute and convalescent COVID-19 samples. T cells, B-cell-depleted T cells, or PBMCs provided the cDNA or gDNA that served as material.

Per the germline V gene, CDR1 is SNHLY and CDR2 is FYNNEI. The CDR3 runs 16 residues. After removal of 5 bases from V and 0 bases from J, the junction contained 6 bases not matched to a gene. Original handling: Reference gene primer amplification gave estimated nucleated cell counts. Assay used: immunoSEQ multiplex PCR; TCRdb lists only in-frame clones, some missing. Clonal size and the V and J genes are those of that table, whereas D and trimming came from the DNA. The data hold fewer than 110,000 clones, with 70% to 90% observed a single time. This chain uses TRBV2 with TRBJ2-3; 9 bases align to TRBD2. The sequenced material came from peripheral blood. The source of this sequence is a human donor in a cohort sampled during active COVID-19. For the CDR3, the DNA is TGTGCCAGCAGTCCAGGGACTAGCCCTAGCACAGATACGCAGTATTTT. The encoded protein is CASSPGTSPSTDTQYF.